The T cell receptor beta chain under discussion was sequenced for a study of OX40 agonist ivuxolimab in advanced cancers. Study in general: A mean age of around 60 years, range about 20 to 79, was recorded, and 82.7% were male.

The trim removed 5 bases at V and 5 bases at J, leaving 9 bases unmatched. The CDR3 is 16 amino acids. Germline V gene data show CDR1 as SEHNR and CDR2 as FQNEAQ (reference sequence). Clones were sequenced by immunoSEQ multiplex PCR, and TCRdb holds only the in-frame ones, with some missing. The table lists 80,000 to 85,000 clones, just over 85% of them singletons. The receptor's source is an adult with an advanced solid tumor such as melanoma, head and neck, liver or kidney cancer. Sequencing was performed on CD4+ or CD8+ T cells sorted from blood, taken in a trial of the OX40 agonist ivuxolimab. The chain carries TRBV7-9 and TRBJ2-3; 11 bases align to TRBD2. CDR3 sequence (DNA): TGTGCCAGCAGCCCGTTAGCGGGGGGGCCTAAAGATACGCAGTATTTT. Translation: CASSPLAGGPKDTQYF. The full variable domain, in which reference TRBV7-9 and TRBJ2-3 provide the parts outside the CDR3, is DTGVSQNPRHKITKRGQNVTFRCDPISEHNRLYWYRQTLGQGPEFLTYFQNEAQLEKSRLLSDRFSAERPKGSFSTLEIQRTEQGDSAMYLCASSPLAGGPKDTQYFGPGTRLTVL.